This entry concerns a single T cell receptor beta chain. Antigen specificity is unknown. PCR amplification relied on 60 Vbeta primers (plus 13 Jbeta primers). Using immunoSEQ multiplex PCR, the repertoire was profiled, and TCRdb retains in-frame clones only, with some absent. The table has fewer than 250,000 clones, roughly 80% seen once. The data originate from a study of cytomegalovirus exposure and HLA in healthy donors. Study-wide context: The Caucasian-associated ancestry cluster contained about 80% of the 300 to 450 genotyped donors. Study observations and caveats: High specificity and sensitivity for cytomegalovirus status were reported for the classifier. Across donors, presence/absence analyses took sequencing depth to be roughly uniform.

Though nominally healthy at sampling, donors likely had unrecorded immune exposures. Germline V lookup: CDR1 SGHRS, CDR2 YFSETQ. The ends lost 0 bases at V and 1 base at J; junction bases unmatched: 3. The CDR3 covers 15 residues. This receptor was obtained from a man aged 30 to 39 in good health and CMV-seronegative. The chain uses TRBV5-1 and TRBJ2-5; TRBD1 aligns across 7 bases. The sequenced sample was PBMCs. CDR3 nucleotides: TGCGCCAGCAGCTTGGATCCAGGGGGCCAAGAGACCCAGTACTTC. Protein: CASSLDPGGQETQYF.